This T cell receptor beta chain emerged from a study of T cell repertoires in cytomegalovirus infection. The wider study: TCR beta signatures that were public indicated CMV infection and matching HLA type. Notes on the study in general: Dominant in the ex vivo response were TCR beta clonotypes restricted by HLA-C and specific for CMV. Public TCR beta family frequency separated CMV-and-HLA carriers, including in an independent cohort.

One entry per CDR3 protein results from TCRdb running MiXCR on the reads. The sample consists of more than 500,000 distinct CDR3 sequences, 15% to 20% of them appearing once. As regards this clonotype: Its antigen is unknown.

This TCR came from a human donor in good health (CMV status not recorded). Some clones in this sample may be carry-over from other donors' samples. Sequencing was carried out using CD8+ T cells from PBMCs.

Here the CDR3 reads CASSQDIGFLQPQHF. CDR3 DNA: TGTGCCAGCAGCCAAGATATCGGGTTTCTTCAGCCCCAGCATTTT. The rearrangement joins TRBV3-1 to TRBJ1-5; D not certain. CDR1 LGHDT and CDR2 YNNKEL come from the germline V gene (reference sequence). V was clipped by 0 bases and J by 6 bases, with 12 bases between them. CDR3 size: 15 residues. The whole variable domain, filled in from reference TRBV3-1 and TRBJ1-5, reads DTAVSQTPKYLVTQMGNDKSIKCEQNLGHDTMYWYKQDSKKFLKIMFSYNNKELIINETVPNRFSPKSPDKAHLNLHINSLELGDSAVYFCASSQDIGFLQPQHFGDGTRLSIL.